The clone carrying this TCR beta chain came up many times. The antigen remains undetermined. CDR3 length: 15 amino acids. Germline V gene sequence: CDR1 MNHEY, CDR2 SMNVEV (reference sequence). V was cut by 3 bases and J by 5 bases, with 14 bases left in between. The data stem from a study of T cells in Graves' hyperthyroidism and ophthalmopathy. On the study more broadly: Peripheral blood specimens were obtained at initial diagnosis, prior to any treatment. Overall study results and limits: In validation, the model predicted ophthalmopathy. These predictions came a median approximately six months before onset. Blood held most thyroid clonotypes expanded above 0.001 frequency.

Patients having uncontrolled infection, another autoimmune disease, pregnancy or lactation were not included. Amplification yielded TCR beta CDR3 regions, with RNA transcripts as the source. First-round RT-PCR targeting the TCR CDR3 was performed with the HTBI primer set. From the multiplex PCR reads, TCRdb called clonotypes with MiXCR, one entry per CDR3 protein. The table includes around 250,000 distinct CDR3 sequences, 15% to 20% detected once. Sequencing was done on a sample of blood. The source of this sequence is a woman aged 18-29 years with Graves' ophthalmopathy. The chain recombines TRBV27 with TRBJ2-1; D gene uncertain. CDR3 sequence (DNA): TGTGCCAGCAGTTTCAGGCCCTCAGGCCACAATGAGCAGTTCTTC. It encodes CASSFRPSGHNEQFF.